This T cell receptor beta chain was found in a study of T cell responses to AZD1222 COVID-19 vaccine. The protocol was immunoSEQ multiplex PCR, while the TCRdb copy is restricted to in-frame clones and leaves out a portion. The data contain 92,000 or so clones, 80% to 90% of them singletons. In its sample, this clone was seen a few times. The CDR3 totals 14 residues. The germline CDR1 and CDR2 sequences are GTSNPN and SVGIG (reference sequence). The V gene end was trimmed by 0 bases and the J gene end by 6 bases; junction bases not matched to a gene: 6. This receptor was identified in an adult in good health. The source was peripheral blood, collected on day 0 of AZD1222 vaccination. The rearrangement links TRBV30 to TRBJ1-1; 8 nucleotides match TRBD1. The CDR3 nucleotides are TGTGCCTGGAGTGTACAGGGGGGCTGGGCTGAAGCTTTCTTT. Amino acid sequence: CAWSVQGGWAEAFF.